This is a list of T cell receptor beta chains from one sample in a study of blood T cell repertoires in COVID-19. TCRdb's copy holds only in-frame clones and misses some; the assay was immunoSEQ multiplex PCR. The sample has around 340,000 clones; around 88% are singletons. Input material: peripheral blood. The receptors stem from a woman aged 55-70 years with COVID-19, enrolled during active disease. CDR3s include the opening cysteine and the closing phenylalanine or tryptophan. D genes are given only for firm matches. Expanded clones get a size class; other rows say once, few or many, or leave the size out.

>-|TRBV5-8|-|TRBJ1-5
TGTGCCAGCTCGGGGGGGGAAGATCAGCCCCAGCATTTT
CASSGGEDQPQHF
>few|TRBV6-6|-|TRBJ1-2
TGTGCCAGTATCTCAACGGGTGGCTACACCTTC
CASISTGGYTF
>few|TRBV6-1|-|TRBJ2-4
TGTGCCAGCAGTGACCCTCTCCTAGTCGGAGTAGCCAAAAACATTCAGTACTTC
CASSDPLLVGVAKNIQYF
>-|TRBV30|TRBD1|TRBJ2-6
TGTGCCTGGAACCTGCAATCGGGACAGGGAACGAGCTCTGGGGCCAACGTCCTGACTTTC
CAWNLQSGQGTSSGANVLTF
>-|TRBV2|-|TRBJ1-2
TGTGCCAGCAGTGAAGCTGGGTCGGCAGGGGCGAAGAGCTATGGCTACACCTTC
CASSEAGSAGAKSYGYTF
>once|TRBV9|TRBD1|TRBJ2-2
TGTGCCAGCAGCGGAAAGACGGGACAGGGGGCCCTCGGGGAGCTGTTTTTT
CASSGKTGQGALGELFF
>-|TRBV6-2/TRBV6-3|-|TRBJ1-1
TGTGCCAGCAGTCAAGGGGTCCCTGCGGGGGGGAACACTGAAGCTTTCTTT
CASSQGVPAGGNTEAFF
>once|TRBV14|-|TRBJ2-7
TGTGCCAGCCGATCGGACAGCGAAGCCTCCTACGAGCAGTACTTC
CASRSDSEASYEQYF
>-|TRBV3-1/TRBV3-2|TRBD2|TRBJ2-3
TGTGCCAGCAGCCCCTTACGACTAGCGGGGACAGATACGCAGTATTTT
CASSPLRLAGTDTQYF
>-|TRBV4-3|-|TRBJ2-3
TGCGCCAGCAGCCAAGATGTTAATGGGGCGCAAACGGATACGCAGTATTTT
CASSQDVNGAQTDTQYF